The clone carrying this T cell receptor beta chain was recorded many times. The antigen remains unidentified. TCRdb processed the reads anew with MiXCR; each CDR3 protein has one entry. This table holds about 240,000 distinct CDR3 sequences, under 8.5% found once. The sample originates from a study of T cell repertoires in cytomegalovirus infection. For the study at large: Public TCR beta signature analysis indicated the presence of both CMV infection and matching HLA type. Study-wide results and caveats: Identification of carriers of CMV plus the relevant HLA was achieved through cumulative public TCR beta family frequency. The response measured ex vivo was dominated by TCR beta clonotypes (HLA-C-restricted and CMV-specific).

CDR1 SGHVS and CDR2 FQNEAQ come from the germline V gene. Trimming took 5 bases from V and 4 from J, leaving 18 bases between them. The CDR3 spans 16 residues. The sequenced sample consisted of PBMCs. The gene calls are TRBV7-8 and TRBJ1-5, with D maybe TRBD1 (5 bases). The receptor comes from a human donor in good health (CMV status not recorded). Some clones in this sample may be carry-over from other donors' samples. This chain's CDR3 is CASSPGRQFMNQPQHF. The CDR3 DNA reads as TGTGCCAGCAGCCCTGGGCGACAGTTTATGAATCAGCCCCAGCATTTT.